Listed here are 14 T cell receptor beta chains from one sample, sequenced in a study of cytomegalovirus exposure and HLA in healthy donors. The PCR employed 60 Vbeta primers together with 13 Jbeta primers. The protocol was immunoSEQ multiplex PCR, while the TCRdb copy is restricted to in-frame clones and leaves out a portion. The sample includes around 250,000 clones, about 86% of them seen just once. Sequencing was performed on PBMCs. The receptors stem from a woman aged 55-69 years in good health and CMV-seropositive.

The chain recombines TRBV2 with TRBJ1-1; 7 nucleotides align to TRBD1. This CDR3 comprises 14 residues. The ends lost 9 bases at V and 0 bases at J; junction bases unmatched: 7. CDR1 is SNHLY and CDR2 is FYNNEI in the germline V gene. CDR3 loop: CASRPGQLNTEAFF. In DNA form, the CDR3 reads TGTGCCAGTCGTCCGGGACAGTTGAACACTGAAGCTTTCTTT.

The V and J genes are TRBV19 and TRBJ1-1; D possibly corresponds to TRBD1 (6 bases). The CDR3 is 15 amino acids. Trimming took 4 bases from V and 8 from J, leaving 20 bases between them. Germline CDR1 LNHDA, CDR2 SQIVND (reference sequence). CDR3: CASSSKTGRVSEAFF. CDR3 nucleotides: TGTGCCAGTAGTAGCAAGACAGGCCGAGTTTCAGAAGCTTTCTTT.

The chain couples TRBV6-4 to TRBJ2-5; the D gene is possibly TRBD2 (6 bases). Per germline, CDR1 MRHNA and CDR2 SNTAGT. V gave up 11 bases and J gave up 5 bases, with 18 bases separating them. The CDR3 has 13 residues. CDR3 in amino acids: CAGDRIRGETQYF. In DNA, the CDR3 is TGTGCCGGGGACCGTATCCGGGGGGAGACCCAGTACTTC.

The rearrangement joins TRBV19 to TRBJ1-2; 7 positions agree with TRBD1. Unmatched junction bases numbered 14, after V lost 5 bases and J lost 8 bases. Germline V gives CDR1 LNHDA, CDR2 SQIVND (reference sequence). CDR3 length equals 15 residues. The CDR3 DNA is TGTGCCAGTAGTGTTCTCGGACAGGCCCATGGGGGCTACACCTTC. This translates into CASSVLGQAHGGYTF.

The gene calls are TRBV28 and TRBJ2-2; D call uncertain. The CDR3 contains 15 residues. The ends were cut back, 7 bases at V and 8 bases at J, with 20 bases in the middle. Per the germline V gene, CDR1 is MDHEN and CDR2 is SYDVKM. The CDR3 coding sequence is TGTGCCAGCAAAAGGTCAGGCCTTCTCACGGGGGAGCTGTTTTTT. Translated: CASKRSGLLTGELFF.

V gene TRBV5-1 combines with J gene TRBJ1-2, with TRBD1 as a possible D gene (5 bases). The CDR3 length is 15 residues. V was trimmed by 0 bases and J by 0 bases, leaving 9 bases between them. The germline CDR1 and CDR2 sequences are SGHRS and YFSETQ. CDR3: CASSLGQGANYGYTF. In DNA form, the CDR3 reads TGCGCCAGCAGCTTGGGGCAGGGCGCTAACTATGGCTACACCTTC.

This chain uses TRBV2 with TRBJ2-3, with 11 nucleotides matching TRBD2. V shed 6 bases and J 0 bases; nucleotides not matched to a gene: 5. CDR1 is SNHLY and CDR2 is FYNNEI in the germline V gene. The CDR3 loop spans 16 amino acids. In DNA form, the CDR3 reads TGTGCCAGCAGGCGGGGACTAGCGGTTAGCACAGATACGCAGTATTTT. Its protein product is CASRRGLAVSTDTQYF.

V and J are TRBV28 and TRBJ2-7, with D possibly matching TRBD2 (6 bases). Deletions cut 8 bases from V and 9 bases from J, with 23 bases between. The CDR3 is made up of 14 amino acids. CDR1 MDHEN and CDR2 SYDVKM come from the germline V gene. In DNA, the CDR3 is TGTGCCAGCTTCCCCGGGGGACGGATGCCTGTGCAGTACTTC. Its protein is CASFPGGRMPVQYF. Together with reference TRBV28 and TRBJ2-7, the CDR3 gives the full variable domain: DVKVTQSSRYLVKRTGEKVFLECVQDMDHENMFWYRQDPGLGLRLIYFSYDVKMKEKGDIPEGYSVSREKKERFSLILESASTNQTSMYLCASFPGGRMPVQYFGPGTRLTVT.

V gene TRBV5-1 combines with J gene TRBJ2-3, with TRBD2 identical over 9 bases. With 2 bases clipped from V and 6 bases from J, the junction kept 4 bases outside the gene matches. The CDR3 extends over 14 amino acids. CDR1 and CDR2 (germline): SGHRS, YFSETQ. CDR3 coding DNA: TGCGCCAGCAGCTTCGCGGGAGGGCCGGATACGCAGTATTTT. This sequence encodes CASSFAGGPDTQYF. The full variable domain, rest sourced from reference TRBV5-1 and TRBJ2-3, is KAGVTQTPRYLIKTRGQQVTLSCSPISGHRSVSWYQQTPGQGLQFLFEYFSETQRNKGNFPGRFSGRQFSNSRSEMNVSTLELGDSALYLCASSFAGGPDTQYFGPGTRLTVL.

J is TRBJ2-1 and V is TRBV27; 14 nucleotides match TRBD2. The CDR3 is 15 amino acids. V lost 3 bases to trimming and J lost 6 bases; unmatched junction nucleotides: 1. The germline CDR1 and CDR2 sequences are MNHEY and SMNVEV (reference sequence). CDR3 loop: CASSLGTSGGNEQFF. The CDR3, as DNA: TGTGCCAGCAGTTTGGGGACTAGCGGGGGCAATGAGCAGTTCTTC.

This clone was recorded once. This chain uses TRBV25-1 with TRBJ2-7, with 7 positions matching TRBD1. CDR1 and CDR2 from the germline V gene are MGHDK and SYGVNS. The junction had 5 bases not matched to a gene; V was cut back by 5 bases and J by 4 bases. The CDR3 is 13 residues long. CDR3 nucleotide sequence: TGTGCCAGCAGTAAGGGGGCCGAGTACGAGCAGTACTTC. Its protein is CASSKGAEYEQYF.

This chain connects TRBV27 to TRBJ1-2; TRBD1 might be the D (5 bases). V was clipped by 2 bases and J by 7 bases, with 8 bases between them. The CDR3 sequence is 12 residues long. Germline CDR1 reads MNHEY; CDR2 reads SMNVEV (reference sequence). For the CDR3, the DNA is TGTGCCAGCAGTTTACAGGGCGCTGGCTACACCTTC. This codes for CASSLQGAGYTF.

The rearrangement uses TRBV5-1 and TRBJ2-7; D may be TRBD2 (5 bases). Looked up from germline, CDR1 is SGHRS and CDR2 is YFSETQ. This CDR3 contains 15 residues. The germline V and J ends were trimmed by 1 base and 2 bases, with 13 bases remaining between them. The CDR3 region is CASSLQFSDPYEQYF. The DNA of the CDR3 is TGCGCCAGCAGCTTGCAGTTTAGCGATCCCTACGAGCAGTACTTC.

This chain uses TRBV7-9 with TRBJ1-4; D unresolved. Trimming shortened V by 6 bases and J by 8 bases, and 16 bases separated the two germline ends. The CDR3 consists of 14 residues. Per germline, CDR1 SEHNR and CDR2 FQNEAQ (reference sequence). Written as DNA, the CDR3 is TGTGCCAGCAGGCCCGACGGGATCCGGGAAAAACTGTTTTTT. This sequence encodes CASRPDGIREKLFF.